Below are 14 T cell receptor beta chains sequenced from a single sample in a study of blood T cells in healthy people across ages. Sample-barcoded 5' priming and a J-beta primer mix drove a second PCR of about 6 to 12 cycles. One entry per CDR3 protein results from TCRdb running MiXCR on the 5' RACE reads. This repertoire shows hundreds of thousands of distinct CDR3 sequences, roughly 49% found once; its top ten account for under 35%. Sequencing input: blood. Every receptor here comes from a woman between 55 and 75 years old in good health.

V and J are TRBV7-2 and TRBJ2-4; D remains unclear. V lost 5 bases to trimming and J lost 0 bases, with 8 bases between them. Per the germline V gene, CDR1 is SGHTA and CDR2 is FQGNSA. The length of the CDR3 is 14 residues. CDR3 region: CASSVRLAKNIQYF. CDR3 DNA: TGTGCCAGCAGCGTCCGCTTAGCCAAAAACATTCAGTACTTC. The full variable domain, in which reference TRBV7-2 and TRBJ2-4 provide the parts outside the CDR3, is GAGVSQSPSNKVTEKGKDVELRCDPISGHTALYWYRQSLGQGLEFLIYFQGNSAPDKSGLPSDRFSAERTGGSVSTLTIQRTQQEDSAVYLCASSVRLAKNIQYFGAGTRLSVL.

The chain has TRBV27 and TRBJ1-2; possibly TRBD1 for D (6 bases). Trimming removed 7 bases at V and 3 bases at J, with 9 bases between. Germline V lookup: CDR1 MNHEY, CDR2 SMNVEV (reference sequence). The CDR3 length is 12 residues. CDR3 nucleotide sequence: TGTGCCAGCAACACAGGGCACTATGGCTACACCTTC. Its translation is CASNTGHYGYTF.

CDR3 sequence: CASSQRRAPDNYGYTF. The DNA of the CDR3 is TGTGCCAGCAGTCAGCGCAGGGCGCCCGACAACTATGGCTACACCTTC. The chain uses TRBV6-2 or TRBV6-3 and TRBJ1-2; a weak D match, TRBD1 (5 bases). CDR1 MNHEY and CDR2 SVGEGT come from the germline V gene. The V gene lost 5 bases and the J gene lost 2 bases, with 18 bases spanning the gap. The CDR3 covers 16 residues.

This clonotype appeared a few times. The rearrangement joins TRBV29-1 to TRBJ2-7; D may correspond to TRBD1 or TRBD2 (6 bases each). There are 14 residues in the CDR3. Germline lookup yields CDR1 SQVTM and CDR2 ANQGSEA. V was clipped by 1 base and J by 2 bases, with 12 bases between them. The CDR3 DNA follows: TGCAGCGTTGAAGGGGGTGGGGGGCCCTACGAGCAGTACTTC. Amino acid sequence: CSVEGGGGPYEQYF.

The chain carries TRBV9 and TRBJ2-5, with TRBD1 matching over 7 bases. Looked up from germline, CDR1 is SGDLS and CDR2 is YYNGEE. The CDR3 is 14 amino acids. Losses at the gene ends were 1 base for V and 4 bases for J; bases not matched to a gene: 4. The CDR3: CASSVRQGRETQYF. DNA of the CDR3: TGTGCCAGCAGCGTACGACAGGGACGAGAGACCCAGTACTTC.

This clonotype appeared a few times. The J gene is TRBJ1-1, the V gene TRBV28; D is unclear. The CDR3 totals 13 residues. From germline, CDR1 is MDHEN and CDR2 SYDVKM. V gave up 6 bases and J gave up 5 bases, with 13 bases separating them. CDR3 sequence reads: CASRQQGITEAFF. The CDR3 DNA follows: TGTGCCAGCAGGCAACAAGGGATAACTGAAGCTTTCTTT.

This chain uses TRBV20-1 with TRBJ2-5; TRBD2 matches 8 bases. Germline V gives CDR1 DFQATT, CDR2 SNEGSKA (reference sequence). After removal of 0 bases from V and 5 bases from J, the junction contained 8 bases not matched to a gene. The CDR3 has 15 residues. Here the CDR3 reads CSAREASGLEETQYF. The CDR3 coding sequence is TGCAGTGCTAGAGAGGCATCGGGACTAGAGGAGACCCAGTACTTC.

With respect to this clonotype: A much bigger clone sits one base away, suggesting this may be a read error. The chain is built from TRBV4-3 and TRBJ2-5; 10 bases are shared with TRBD1. The CDR3 covers 14 residues. Germline V gene lookup returns CDR1 LGHNA and CDR2 YSLEER. V dropped 1 base and J dropped 7; count of bases not matched to a gene: 3. The CDR3, as DNA: TGCGCCAGCAGCCAAGGGACAGGGGGAGGGACCCAGTACTTC. Amino acids: CASSQGTGGGTQYF.

This clonotype turned up a few times. This chain uses TRBV12-3 or TRBV12-4 with TRBJ2-4; TRBD1 matches 9 bases. The end of the DNA fits TRBJ2-5 better, so the J call may be wrong. This CDR3 region has 19 residues. The CDR3 is CASSLARRSRQGEMETQYF. The CDR3 DNA sequence: TGTGCCAGCAGTTTAGCCCGGCGTTCTAGACAGGGGGAAATGGAGACCCAGTACTTC.

This clonotype was recorded at least ten times. Germline is not matched at one junction end, which may reflect a read error. J is TRBJ2-5 and V is TRBV7-3; D not resolved. This CDR3 is 13 amino acids long. Germline V CDR1 and CDR2: SGHTA, FQGTGA. DNA for the CDR3: TGCGCCAGCAGCTTGTCCCTTCAAGAGACCCAGTACTTC. As protein: CASSLSLQETQYF.

The sample holds a few counts of this clonotype. CDR3 protein: CASSPRQIAKNIQYF. CDR3 bases: TGTGCCAGCAGTCCGAGACAGATAGCCAAAAACATTCAGTACTTC. The genes are TRBV28 and TRBJ2-4; a possible D gene is TRBD1 (5 bases). Between the trimmed V and J ends, which lost 5 bases and 0 bases, there was a span of 11 bases. CDR1 is MDHEN, CDR2 SYDVKM, per germline. This CDR3 is built from 15 residues.

This clonotype was seen only a few times. V and J are TRBV7-3 and TRBJ1-1; weak D call: TRBD1 (5 bases). CDR1 and CDR2 from the germline V gene are SGHTA and FQGTGA. Trimming took off 4 bases at V and 4 bases at J, with 10 bases between the two ends. This CDR3 is built from 13 residues. The CDR3 spells CASSSGWTTEAFF. CDR3 coding DNA: TGTGCCAGCAGCTCAGGGTGGACCACTGAAGCTTTCTTT.

The V call is TRBV4-2, the J call TRBJ2-1; tentatively, D is TRBD1 (6 bases). Trimming cost V 4 bases and J 3 bases, with 16 bases left between them. This CDR3 is built from 16 residues. In germline, CDR1 is LGHNA, CDR2 YNFKEQ. DNA of the CDR3: TGTGCCAGCAGCCGCGGAACCCGGGACAACTACAATGAGCAGTTCTTC. Encoded protein: CASSRGTRDNYNEQFF.

This clonotype was detected many times. This chain uses TRBV6-2 or TRBV6-3 with TRBJ1-1, with D possibly being TRBD1 (6 bases). The CDR3 extends over 12 amino acids. The germline gives CDR1 MNHEY, CDR2 SVGEGT. V lost 6 bases, J lost 8 bases, and 13 bases lay in between. CDR3 sequence reads: CASRGASTEAFF. Written as DNA, the CDR3 is TGTGCCAGCAGGGGGGCGAGTACCGAAGCTTTCTTT.